The next 16 T cell receptor beta chains were all read from a single sample in a study of T cell responses to AZD1222 COVID-19 vaccine. The assay was immunoSEQ multiplex PCR, and TCRdb's table has in-frame clones only and misses some. The sample has 75,000 to 90,000 clones, more than 85% seen once. The specimen comprised peripheral blood, sampled 28 days after the second AZD1222 dose. The receptors derive from an adult who received the AZD1222 COVID-19 vaccine.

This sequence joins TRBV10-3 and TRBJ2-1, with D possibly TRBD2 on 6 matching bases. The germline CDR1 and CDR2 sequences are ENHRY and SYGVKD. CDR3 length: 13 amino acids. V lost 7 bases, J lost 12 bases, and 19 bases lay in between. Written as DNA, the CDR3 is TGTGCCATCACAGGACCCGACCGGGAGAGGCAGTTCTTC. Translating it yields CAITGPDRERQFF.

The V call is TRBV5-1, the J call TRBJ2-5; TRBD2 aligns across 13 bases. Looked up from germline, CDR1 is SGHRS and CDR2 is YFSETQ. This CDR3 is built from 16 residues. V gave up 3 bases and J gave up 6 bases; unmatched junction bases: 8. Here the CDR3 reads CASSSGLAGERQTQYF. CDR3 bases: TGCGCCAGCAGCTCCGGACTAGCGGGAGAGAGGCAGACCCAGTACTTC. The variable domain in full, with the rest retrieved from reference TRBV5-1 and TRBJ2-5, is KAGVTQTPRYLIKTRGQQVTLSCSPISGHRSVSWYQQTPGQGLQFLFEYFSETQRNKGNFPGRFSGRQFSNSRSEMNVSTLELGDSALYLCASSSGLAGERQTQYFGPGTRLLVL.

The sample holds one count of this clone. This sequence joins TRBV5-1 and TRBJ2-7, with a possible D match to TRBD1 (5 bases). CDR1 is SGHRS and CDR2 is YFSETQ in the germline V gene. The V and J ends lost 3 bases and 2 bases respectively, with 12 bases between them. The CDR3 is made up of 14 amino acids. The CDR3 DNA sequence: TGCGCCAGCAGCTCGCAGGGCTCCACCTACGAGCAGTACTTC. This gives the protein CASSSQGSTYEQYF.

The rearrangement uses TRBV10-3 and TRBJ2-3; 7 nucleotides align to TRBD2. The CDR3 loop spans 13 amino acids. Germline V gene lookup returns CDR1 ENHRY and CDR2 SYGVKD. Trimming at V came to 10 bases and at J to 1 base, leaving 5 bases not matched to a gene. The CDR3 spells CASRTSGTDTQYF. The CDR3, as DNA: TGTGCCAGCCGAACTAGCGGCACAGATACGCAGTATTTT.

V usage is TRBV30 and J usage is TRBJ1-5; D is uncertain. The CDR3 length is 13 residues. Germline lookup yields CDR1 GTSNPN and CDR2 SVGIG (reference sequence). V shed 1 base and J shed 6 bases, with 10 bases lying between them. For the CDR3, the DNA is TGTGCCTGGAGTGACGGAGTGGGTCAGCCCCAGCATTTT. This translates into CAWSDGVGQPQHF. Full variable domain (missing parts from reference TRBV30 and TRBJ1-5): SQTIHQWPATLVQPVGSPLSLECTVEGTSNPNLYWYRQAAGRGLQLLFYSVGIGQISSEVPQNLSASRPQDRQFILSSKKLLLSDSGFYLCAWSDGVGQPQHFGDGTRLSIL.

In this sample, this clone turned up once. The rearrangement joins TRBV9 to TRBJ2-2, with TRBD1 matching 9 bases. This CDR3 region has 14 residues. Germline V lookup: CDR1 SGDLS, CDR2 YYNGEE. V trimming: 6 bases; J trimming: 5 bases; junction bases outside the gene matches: 5. The CDR3 nucleotides read TGTGCCAGCAACGGGGGACAGGGTACCGGGGAGCTGTTTTTT. As protein: CASNGGQGTGELFF. Using reference TRBV9 and TRBJ2-2 for the parts outside the CDR3, the full variable domain is DSGVTQTPKHLITATGQRVTLRCSPRSGDLSVYWYQQSLDQGLQFLIQYYNGEERAKGNILERFSAQQFPDLHSELNLSSLELGDSALYFCASNGGQGTGELFFGEGSRLTVL.

The V and J genes are TRBV5-1 and TRBJ1-3; no definite D call. The V gene lost 2 bases and the J gene lost 4 bases, with 7 bases spanning the gap. Germline CDR1 is SGHRS and CDR2 is YFSETQ. This CDR3 has 13 residues. Here the CDR3 DNA reads TGCGCCAGCAGCTTAAAAGAAGGAAACACCATATATTTT. Translation: CASSLKEGNTIYF.

The genes are TRBV6-6 and TRBJ1-5, with D tentatively TRBD1 (5 bases). V lost 2 bases and J 2 bases, leaving 10 bases between the germline ends. Germline CDR1 MNHNY, CDR2 SVGAGI (reference sequence). This CDR3 is 15 amino acids long. CDR3 loop: CASSYDGAGNQPQHF. Written as DNA, the CDR3 is TGTGCCAGCAGTTACGATGGGGCGGGCAATCAGCCCCAGCATTTT.

Of note for this clone: Germline and junction disagree at one end, which may indicate a read error. The chain has TRBV6-5 and TRBJ2-3; possible D gene TRBD2, 6 bases. The CDR3 totals 11 residues. Germline values: CDR1 MNHEY, CDR2 SVGAGI. The CDR3: CASSSGLPLHF. In DNA form, the CDR3 reads TGTGCCAGCAGTTCGGGACTCCCTTTGCATTTT.

The CDR3 protein is CASSMGMSSYEQYF. CDR3 nucleotide sequence: TGTGCCAGTAGTATGGGCATGAGCTCCTACGAGCAGTACTTC. The chain carries TRBV19 and TRBJ2-7; no clear D gene. The germline CDR1 and CDR2 sequences are LNHDA and SQIVND (reference sequence). The CDR3 sequence is 14 residues long. Trimming took 3 bases from V and 0 from J, leaving 9 bases between them.

The V and J genes are TRBV27 and TRBJ2-1, with 10 bases lining up with TRBD1. Germline V lookup: CDR1 MNHEY, CDR2 SMNVEV (reference sequence). V shed 2 bases, J shed 5 bases, and the junction held 6 bases outside the gene matches. There are 16 residues in the CDR3. The CDR3 DNA follows: TGTGCCAGCAGTTTAAGGGACAGGGGCCCTAACAATGAGCAGTTCTTC. Protein product: CASSLRDRGPNNEQFF.

J is TRBJ1-1 and V is TRBV10-3; 8 bases are shared with TRBD1. The CDR3 totals 15 residues. V gave up 3 bases and J gave up 1 base; unmatched junction bases: 4. Germline CDR1 and CDR2: ENHRY and SYGVKD. CDR3 coding DNA: TGTGCCATCAGTGATAGACAGGGGACGAACACTGAAGCTTTCTTT. As protein: CAISDRQGTNTEAFF.

The genes are TRBV18 and TRBJ2-5, with 7 bases matching TRBD2. V was clipped by 11 bases and J by 4 bases; unmatched bases: 13. CDR3 size: 14 residues. CDR1 and CDR2 from the germline V gene are KGHSH and LQKENI. CDR3 residues: CAGEGTGGGETQYF. DNA of the CDR3: TGTGCCGGCGAAGGAACGGGAGGTGGAGAGACCCAGTACTTC.

The genes are TRBV14 and TRBJ1-3; D is unclear. From germline, CDR1 is SGHDN and CDR2 FVKESK. V shed 1 base and J shed 4 bases, with 5 bases lying between them. The CDR3 totals 13 residues. CDR3 in DNA: TGTGCCAGCAGCCAAGGCTCGGGAAACACCATATATTTT. Its protein is CASSQGSGNTIYF.

The chain combines TRBV19 with TRBJ2-3; D may match TRBD1 or TRBD2 (6 bases each). Germline lookup yields CDR1 LNHDA and CDR2 SQIVND (reference sequence). The CDR3 length is 12 residues. Between the trimmed V and J ends, which lost 9 bases and 14 bases, there was a span of 21 bases. CDR3 in DNA: TGTGCCAGCCAGGGGAGTACTAGCCTTGCGTATTTT. This sequence encodes CASQGSTSLAYF.

V is TRBV7-2 and J is TRBJ1-5; no reliable D call. Germline V lookup: CDR1 SGHTA, CDR2 FQGNSA. V lost 1 base, J lost 2 bases, and 6 bases lay in between. The CDR3 runs 14 residues. The CDR3 sequence is CASSLGLGNQPQHF. For the CDR3, the DNA is TGTGCCAGCAGCTTAGGACTCGGCAATCAGCCCCAGCATTTT.